The sequence of this T cell receptor beta chain was determined in a study of breast tumors, draining lymph nodes, adjacent tissues. Study results and caveats: Most tumor T cells seemingly derive from lymph node, then expand in tumor. Tumor TCR diversity was below lymph nodes but above nontumor tissue.

This clonotype was observed a handful of times. The target antigen is unknown. Samples came from axillary lymph nodes draining the breast cancer. TCRdb re-called the multiplex PCR reads with MiXCR, one entry per CDR3 protein. This sample has over 100,000 distinct CDR3 sequences, with about 20% found just once. The sequenced material came from axillary lymph node tissue. The TCR was taken from a female donor with breast cancer. Some clones in this sample may be carry-over from other donors' samples.

The CDR3 DNA follows: TGTGCCAGTAGTAAAGGGGGGGGGAATCAGCCCCAGCATTTT. It encodes CASSKGGGNQPQHF. The chain joins TRBV19 to TRBJ1-5; D possibly corresponds to TRBD1 (6 bases). The CDR3 length is 14 residues. Germline CDR1 LNHDA, CDR2 SQIVND (reference sequence). V was shortened by 4 bases and J by 4 bases, with 11 bases between the two germline ends.